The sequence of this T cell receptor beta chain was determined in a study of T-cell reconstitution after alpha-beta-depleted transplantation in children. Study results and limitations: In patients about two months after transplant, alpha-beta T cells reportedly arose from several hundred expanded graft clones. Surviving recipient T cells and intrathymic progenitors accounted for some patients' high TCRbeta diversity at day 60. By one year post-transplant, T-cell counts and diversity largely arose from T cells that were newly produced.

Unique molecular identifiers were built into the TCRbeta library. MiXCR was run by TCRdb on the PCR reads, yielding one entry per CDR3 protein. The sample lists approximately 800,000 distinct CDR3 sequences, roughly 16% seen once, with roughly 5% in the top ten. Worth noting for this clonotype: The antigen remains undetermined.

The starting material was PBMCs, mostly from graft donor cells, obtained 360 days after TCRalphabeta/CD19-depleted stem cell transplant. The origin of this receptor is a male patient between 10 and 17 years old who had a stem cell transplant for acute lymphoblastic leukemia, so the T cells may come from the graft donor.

CDR3 region: CASSPLIGMPYEQYF. In DNA, the CDR3 is TGTGCCAGCAGCCCCCTGATAGGGATGCCTTACGAGCAGTACTTC. The rearrangement joins TRBV6-1 to TRBJ2-7; the D is unclear. CDR3 length: 15 residues. The V gene's germline CDR1 is MNHNS and CDR2 SASEGT. The V and J ends lost 6 bases and 4 bases respectively, with 19 bases between them.